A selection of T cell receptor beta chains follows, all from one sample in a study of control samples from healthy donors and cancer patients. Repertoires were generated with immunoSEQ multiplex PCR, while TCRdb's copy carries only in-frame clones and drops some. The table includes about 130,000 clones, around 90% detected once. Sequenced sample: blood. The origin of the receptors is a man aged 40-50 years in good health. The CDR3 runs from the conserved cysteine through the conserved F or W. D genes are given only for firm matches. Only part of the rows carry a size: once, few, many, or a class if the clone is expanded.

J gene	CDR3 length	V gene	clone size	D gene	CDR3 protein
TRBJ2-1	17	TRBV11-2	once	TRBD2	CASSLGLTSGVFNEQFF
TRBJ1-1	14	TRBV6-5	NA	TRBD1	CASTNRGRNTEAFF
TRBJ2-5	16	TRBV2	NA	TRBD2	CASSPALGGVLETQYF
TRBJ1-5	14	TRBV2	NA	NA	CASTDSYSNQPQHF
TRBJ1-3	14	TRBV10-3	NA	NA	CAISVTELSSTIYF
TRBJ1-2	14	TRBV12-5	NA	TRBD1	CASGPIGTDYGYTF
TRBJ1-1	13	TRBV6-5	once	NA	CASSQGGFTEAFF
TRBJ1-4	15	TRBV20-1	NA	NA	CSASRESRLNEKLFF
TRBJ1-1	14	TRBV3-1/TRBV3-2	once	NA	CASSQDPRNTEAFF
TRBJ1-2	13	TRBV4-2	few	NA	CASRGQANYGYTF
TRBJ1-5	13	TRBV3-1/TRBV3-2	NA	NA	CASSQTSIEPQHF
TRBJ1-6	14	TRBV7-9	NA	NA	CASSQGGWNSPLHF
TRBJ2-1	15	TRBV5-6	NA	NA	CASSFRVGRYNEQFF
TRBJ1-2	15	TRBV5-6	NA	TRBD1	CATSDWDRVNGGYTF
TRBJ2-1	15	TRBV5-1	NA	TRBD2	CASSLISGGFDEQFF
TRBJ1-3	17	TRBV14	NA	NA	CASSYQTGVAPGNTIYF
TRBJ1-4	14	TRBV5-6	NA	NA	CASSLVTEPFKLFF
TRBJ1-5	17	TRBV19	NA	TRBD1	CASRHSLQGNLGQPQHF
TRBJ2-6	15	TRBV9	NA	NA	CASSSGGAGANVLTF
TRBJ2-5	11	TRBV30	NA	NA	CAWSVMGTQYF
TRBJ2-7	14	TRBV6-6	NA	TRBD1	CASRLPGQGGEQYF
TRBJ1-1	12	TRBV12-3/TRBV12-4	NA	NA	CASSPGSTEAFF
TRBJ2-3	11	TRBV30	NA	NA	CAWSSGDTQYF